This TCR beta chain derives from a study of CD8 T cells in ankylosing spondylitis. From germline, CDR1 is KGHSH and CDR2 LQKENI. The CDR3 contains 14 residues. Between the trimmed V and J ends, which lost 3 bases and 0 bases, there was a span of 8 bases. This clonotype has ten or more counts. As yet, its antigen is unknown. The TCR beta libraries were generated through quantitative 5'-RACE incorporating molecular barcodes. TCRdb reanalysed the 5' RACE reads using MiXCR and keeps one entry per CDR3 protein. The repertoire holds tens of thousands of distinct CDR3 sequences, with roughly 6.1% as singletons. Notes on the study in general: Reports of some motif variants in reactive arthritis synovial fluid and blood predate this one. Matched synovial fluid from ankylosing spondylitis patients was reported to be enriched for disease-linked clones. Peripheral blood samples showed relatively rare disease-linked clones, and these clones were CD8+.

Material for sequencing was synovial fluid, either unsorted or a sorted T cell fraction (not recorded which). This receptor was obtained from a male donor with ankylosing spondylitis. The chain combines TRBV18 with TRBJ1-1, with D uncertain. The CDR3 DNA sequence: TGTGCCAGCTCACCCTTAGGGATGAACACTGAAGCTTTCTTT. Amino acid sequence: CASSPLGMNTEAFF.